The 20 T cell receptor beta chains presented below share a single source sample, sequenced in a study of T cell changes during pregnancy in multiple sclerosis. Repertoires were generated with immunoSEQ multiplex PCR, while TCRdb's copy carries only in-frame clones and drops some. The sample lists 80,000 to 100,000 clones, roughly nine tenths occurring once. The sample here was peripheral blood, taken in the second trimester of pregnancy. These receptors originate from a female donor in good health, enrolled as a control in a pregnancy study.

The V gene is TRBV7-9, the J gene TRBJ2-7; TRBD1 matches at 7 bases. The germline V gene encodes CDR1 SEHNR and CDR2 FQNEAQ (reference sequence). Unmatched junction bases numbered 15, after V lost 2 bases and J lost 5 bases. This CDR3 comprises 17 residues. The CDR3 DNA reads as TGTGCCAGCAGCTTATTAACCGCAAGGGACAGTCTAAACGAGCAGTACTTC. As protein: CASSLLTARDSLNEQYF.

J is TRBJ1-1 and V is TRBV19; 8 bases are shared with TRBD1. The CDR3 length is 16 residues. Per the germline V gene, CDR1 is LNHDA and CDR2 is SQIVND (reference sequence). J lost 1 base, V lost 7 bases, and 11 bases had no gene match. The CDR3 loop is CASTITRQGKNTEAFF. The CDR3, as DNA: TGTGCCAGTACCATCACAAGACAGGGGAAGAACACTGAAGCTTTCTTT.

The chain combines TRBV6-5 with TRBJ2-5, with 7 bases fitting TRBD1. CDR3 length: 13 residues. With 5 bases clipped from V and 6 bases from J, the junction kept 6 bases outside the gene matches. Germline V CDR1 and CDR2: MNHEY, SVGAGI. The CDR3 protein is CASSADRVKTQYF. The CDR3 DNA is TGTGCCAGCAGTGCAGACAGGGTAAAGACCCAGTACTTC.

V and J are TRBV4-3 and TRBJ2-1; a weak D match, TRBD2 (5 bases). The CDR3 consists of 12 residues. Per germline, CDR1 LGHNA and CDR2 YSLEER. The V and J ends lost 1 base and 10 bases respectively, with 8 bases between them. CDR3 protein: CASSQARGEQFF. CDR3 DNA: TGCGCCAGCAGCCAAGCTCGGGGAGAGCAGTTCTTC.

The chain combines TRBV5-1 with TRBJ1-2; no clear D. V dropped 7 bases and J dropped 0 bases, with 10 bases sitting between them. The CDR3 has 13 amino acids. CDR1 SGHRS and CDR2 YFSETQ come from the germline V gene. The CDR3 spells CASAIGANYGYTF. The CDR3 DNA follows: TGCGCCAGCGCGATAGGAGCTAACTATGGCTACACCTTC.

This clone was found a few times. V is TRBV7-8 and J is TRBJ1-1, with D possibly TRBD1 on 6 matching bases. Trimming cost V 10 bases and J 0 bases, with 15 bases left between them. CDR1 SGHVS and CDR2 FQNEAQ come from the germline V gene. This CDR3 is built from 14 residues. Written as DNA, the CDR3 is TGTGCCACCTTACAACAGGGATTGAACACTGAAGCTTTCTTT. This encodes CATLQQGLNTEAFF.

V usage is TRBV7-8 and J usage is TRBJ1-3, with D unclear. Germline loops: CDR1 SGHVS, CDR2 FQNEAQ. CDR3 size: 12 residues. Trimming took 2 bases from V and 5 from J, leaving 4 bases between them. CDR3 sequence (DNA): TGTGCCAGCAGCTTAAACAGAAACACCATATATTTT. Translation gives CASSLNRNTIYF. Combining the CDR3 with reference TRBV7-8 and TRBJ1-3 gives the whole variable domain GAGVSQSPRYKVAKRGQDVALRCDPISGHVSLFWYQQALGQGPEFLTYFQNEAQLDKSGLPSDRFFAERPEGSVSTLKIQRTQQEDSAVYLCASSLNRNTIYFGEGSWLTVV.

This clone was seen more than once but under ten times. V usage is TRBV4-2 and J usage is TRBJ1-1, with D possibly TRBD1 on 6 matching bases. V lost 1 base to trimming and J lost 1 base, with 7 bases between them. CDR3 size: 14 residues. CDR1 and CDR2 from the germline V gene are LGHNA and YNFKEQ. The CDR3 protein is CASSQGQENTEAFF. CDR3 nucleotides: TGTGCCAGCAGCCAAGGACAGGAGAACACTGAAGCTTTCTTT.

The CDR3 spells CASSLTSIETQYF. The CDR3 DNA reads as TGTGCCAGCAGCCTGACTAGCATAGAGACCCAGTACTTC. This chain links TRBV11-3 with TRBJ2-5, with TRBD2 matching 7 bases. The CDR3 contains 13 residues. V dropped 5 bases and J dropped 4; count of bases not matched to a gene: 4. CDR1 and CDR2 from the germline V gene are SGHNT and YENEEA.

The chain is built from TRBV27 and TRBJ1-2; the D gene is possibly TRBD1 (6 bases). This CDR3 has 13 residues. Per germline, CDR1 MNHEY and CDR2 SMNVEV (reference sequence). Trimming took off 6 bases at V and 2 bases at J, with 10 bases between the two ends. CDR3 amino acids: CASSFGQNYGYTF. CDR3 nucleotides: TGTGCCAGCAGCTTCGGACAGAACTATGGCTACACCTTC.

The chain links TRBV7-9 to TRBJ1-2, with 8 bases lining up with TRBD1. Germline-derived CDR1 and CDR2 are SEHNR and FQNEAQ (reference sequence). The CDR3 length is 16 residues. V was pared by 1 base and J by 0 bases, with 4 bases of the junction left unmatched. CDR3 in DNA: TGTGCCAGCAGCTTAGGTGGGACAGGTCCTAACTATGGCTACACCTTC. Protein sequence: CASSLGGTGPNYGYTF.

The chain uses TRBV11-2 and TRBJ1-5; TRBD1 might be the D (5 bases). CDR3 length equals 14 residues. V was clipped by 3 bases and J by 4 bases, with 10 bases between them. The germline V gene encodes CDR1 SGHAT and CDR2 FQNNGV. The chain's CDR3 is CASSLSGGNQPQHF. For the CDR3, the DNA is TGTGCCAGCAGCTTGAGTGGGGGGAATCAGCCCCAGCATTTT. Full variable domain (rest looked up from reference TRBV11-2 and TRBJ1-5): EAGVAQSPRYKIIEKRQSVAFWCNPISGHATLYWYQQILGQGPKLLIQFQNNGVVDDSQLPKDRFSAERLKGVDSTLKIQPAKLEDSAVYLCASSLSGGNQPQHFGDGTRLSIL.

The rearrangement uses TRBV27 and TRBJ2-3, with TRBD2 matching 8 bases. The CDR3 sequence is 16 residues long. The J segment lost 2 bases and the V segment lost 0 bases, leaving 4 bases of the junction unmatched. CDR1 and CDR2 (germline): MNHEY, SMNVEV (reference sequence). CDR3 protein: CASSLSKRGITDTQYF. CDR3 DNA: TGTGCCAGCAGTTTATCGAAGCGGGGGATCACAGATACGCAGTATTTT.

This clone was recorded a few times. The rearrangement joins TRBV14 to TRBJ2-2; TRBD2 aligns across 7 bases. This CDR3 is built from 15 residues. Germline V lookup: CDR1 SGHDN, CDR2 FVKESK. V trimming: 4 bases; J trimming: 3 bases; junction bases outside the gene matches: 5. CDR3 sequence (DNA): TGTGCCAGCAGCCGGGGGAGGGCCGACACCGGGGAGCTGTTTTTT. Protein product: CASSRGRADTGELFF.

V is TRBV11-2 and J is TRBJ2-1; D possibly corresponds to TRBD1 (6 bases). The germline V gene has CDR1 SGHAT and CDR2 FQNNGV. The CDR3 contains 16 residues. V was shortened by 0 bases and J by 2 bases, with 11 bases between the two germline ends. CDR3 sequence reads: CASSLDLTGTYNEQFF. The CDR3 bases are TGTGCCAGCAGCTTAGATCTTACAGGGACCTACAATGAGCAGTTCTTC.

This sequence joins TRBV5-5 and TRBJ2-5; D is possibly TRBD2 (5 bases). Germline CDR1 SGHKS, CDR2 YYEKEE (reference sequence). The CDR3 spans 15 residues. Trimming cost V 4 bases and J 3 bases, with 16 bases left between them. The CDR3 nucleotides read TGTGCCAGCAGCCCGCGCGCCACGGAGGAAGAGACCCAGTACTTC. Its protein is CASSPRATEEETQYF.

This chain connects TRBV5-6 to TRBJ1-3, with D unclear. The germline V gene has CDR1 SGHDT and CDR2 YYEEEE. The CDR3 runs to 14 residues. The V end was cut by 1 base, the J end by 4 bases, with 9 bases between. CDR3 sequence: CASSLPGRGNTIYF. Written as DNA, the CDR3 is TGTGCCAGCAGCTTGCCCGGTCGGGGAAACACCATATATTTT.

The sample holds one count of this clone. The rearrangement links TRBV15 to TRBJ1-2, with 8 bases that match TRBD1. In germline, CDR1 is LNHNV, CDR2 YYDKDF (reference sequence). Trimming removed 0 bases from V and 2 bases from J; junction bases left unmatched: 8. The length of the CDR3 is 17 residues. CDR3 region: CATSRDQGRGLNYGYTF. CDR3 DNA: TGTGCCACCAGCAGAGATCAGGGCAGGGGGCTGAACTATGGCTACACCTTC.

The chain joins TRBV29-1 to TRBJ2-7; tentative D call: TRBD2 (5 bases). This CDR3 has 13 residues. The germline V gene has CDR1 SQVTM and CDR2 ANQGSEA. With 1 base removed from V and 7 bases from J, the gap between germline ends came to 14 bases. CDR3 DNA: TGCAGCGTTGAAGGGGAGTCTTCGGAAGAGCAGTACTTC. This codes for CSVEGESSEEQYF.

The V gene is TRBV28, the J gene TRBJ1-2; a weak D match, TRBD1 (5 bases). The CDR3 is 12 amino acids. V was cut by 2 bases and J by 4 bases, with 5 bases left in between. Germline V gene sequence: CDR1 MDHEN, CDR2 SYDVKM. For the CDR3, the DNA is TGTGCCAGCAGTTTAGACAGCTATGGCTACACCTTC. This codes for CASSLDSYGYTF.